Below are 19 T cell receptor beta chains sequenced from a single sample in a study of PD-L1 blockade in urothelial cancer. Some clones are missing from TCRdb's copy, which holds only in-frame ones; the method was immunoSEQ multiplex PCR. The sample carries some 40,000 clones, around four fifths recorded once. As for time point: pretreatment peripheral blood. This specimen consisted of PBMCs, obtained around atezolizumab (anti-PD-L1) treatment. The receptors derive from a man older than 75 with urothelial cancer.

This chain uses TRBV7-2 with TRBJ1-4; possibly TRBD1 for D (5 bases). The CDR3 totals 15 residues. The V gene's germline CDR1 is SGHTA and CDR2 FQGNSA. With 2 bases removed from V and 1 base from J, the gap between germline ends came to 8 bases. This CDR3 reads CASSLQGITNEKLFF. In DNA form, the CDR3 reads TGTGCCAGCAGCTTACAGGGTATAACTAATGAAAAACTGTTTTTT.

This rearrangement joins TRBV29-1 to TRBJ2-7, with unresolved D. There are 11 residues in the CDR3. Trimming cost V 4 bases and J 2 bases, with 6 bases left between them. Germline CDR1 and CDR2: SQVTM and ANQGSEA. The CDR3 sequence is CSVVRTYEQYF. The CDR3 region has the DNA TGCAGCGTTGTGAGGACCTACGAGCAGTACTTC.

The chain carries TRBV7-2 and TRBJ2-2; TRBD2 matches 8 bases. With V trimmed by 8 bases and J by 4 bases, 9 bases remained unmatched. The germline V gene encodes CDR1 SGHTA and CDR2 FQGNSA. CDR3 length: 15 amino acids. The CDR3 spells CASSSGRGSTGELFF. In nucleotides, the CDR3 is TGTGCCAGCTCGAGCGGGAGAGGGAGCACCGGGGAGCTGTTTTTT. Supplemented by reference TRBV7-2 and TRBJ2-2, the full variable domain reads GAGVSQSPSNKVTEKGKDVELRCDPISGHTALYWYRQSLGQGLEFLIYFQGNSAPDKSGLPSDRFSAERTGGSVSTLTIQRTQQEDSAVYLCASSSGRGSTGELFFGEGSRLTVL.

The chain has TRBV5-1 and TRBJ2-5, with D perhaps matching TRBD1 (5 bases). V dropped 0 bases and J dropped 1 base, with 7 bases sitting between them. This CDR3 has 14 residues. Germline V gene sequence: CDR1 SGHRS, CDR2 YFSETQ. The CDR3, as DNA: TGCGCCAGCAGCTTGGGACAGCTCCAAGAGACCCAGTACTTC. Translating gives CASSLGQLQETQYF.

The chain carries TRBV11-2 and TRBJ2-1; 10 nucleotides match TRBD2. Germline V CDR1 and CDR2: SGHAT, FQNNGV. The CDR3 length is 18 residues. V trimming: 1 base; J trimming: 6 bases; junction bases outside the gene matches: 12. Written as DNA, the CDR3 is TGTGCCAGCAGCTTAGTTAATCGTATACTAGCGGGAAGCAATGAGCAGTTCTTC. It specifies CASSLVNRILAGSNEQFF.

The chain has TRBV6-6 and TRBJ2-7; D is unclear. CDR1 is MNHNY and CDR2 is SVGAGI in the germline V gene (reference sequence). The CDR3 has 15 residues. V was trimmed by 0 bases and J by 1 base, leaving 10 bases between them. The CDR3: CASSYSSSRSYEQYF. CDR3 DNA: TGTGCCAGCAGTTACTCGAGTAGCCGGTCCTACGAGCAGTACTTC.

V and J are TRBV19 and TRBJ1-4; the D is unclear. This CDR3 spans 15 amino acids. From germline, CDR1 is LNHDA and CDR2 SQIVND (reference sequence). Between the trimmed V and J ends, which lost 5 bases and 4 bases, there was a span of 14 bases. The CDR3 loop is CASSPRRGDNEKLFF. CDR3 in DNA: TGTGCCAGTAGTCCTCGAAGAGGTGATAATGAAAAACTGTTTTTT. The full variable domain, with the rest looked up from reference TRBV19 and TRBJ1-4, is DGGITQSPKYLFRKEGQNVTLSCEQNLNHDAMYWYRQDPGQGLRLIYYSQIVNDFQKGDIAEGYSVSREKKESFPLTVTSAQKNPTAFYLCASSPRRGDNEKLFFGSGTQLSVL.

As regards this clone: Other DNA variants within this sample encode the same CDR3. J is TRBJ2-7 and V is TRBV20-1, with 9 bases that match TRBD1. This CDR3 spans 11 amino acids. CDR1 DFQATT and CDR2 SNEGSKA come from the germline V gene (reference sequence). V lost 7 bases, J lost 6 bases, and 4 bases stayed unmatched. The CDR3 DNA follows: TGCAGTGGAACAGGGGGCACCGAGCAGTACTTC. Encoded protein: CSGTGGTEQYF.

This clone was seen just once. Other DNA sequences within the sample encode an identical CDR3. The gene calls are TRBV15 and TRBJ1-1; D gene ambiguous. The CDR3 extends over 14 amino acids. CDR1 and CDR2 from the germline V gene are LNHNV and YYDKDF (reference sequence). The V gene lost 1 base and the J gene lost 0 bases, with 6 bases spanning the gap. For the CDR3, the DNA is TGTGCCACCAGCAGAGCACAGCTGAACACTGAAGCTTTCTTT. Translated, it gives CATSRAQLNTEAFF.

The chain uses TRBV11-2 and TRBJ2-7, with a possible D match to TRBD2 (7 bases). V lost 5 bases and J lost 1, with 18 bases in between. The CDR3 covers 16 residues. Germline V gene sequence: CDR1 SGHAT, CDR2 FQNNGV. CDR3 region: CASSVGGGAISYEQYF. As DNA, the CDR3 is TGTGCCAGCAGCGTTGGTGGGGGGGCCATTTCCTACGAGCAGTACTTC.

CDR3 DNA: TGTGCCAGCAGTGTAGGGGACAGGGGTGCGAACACCGGGGAGCTGTTTTTT. It codes for CASSVGDRGANTGELFF. The genes are TRBV2 and TRBJ2-2; TRBD1 aligns across 10 bases. V trimming: 4 bases; J trimming: 0 bases; junction bases outside the gene matches: 5. Germline V gives CDR1 SNHLY, CDR2 FYNNEI. The length of the CDR3 is 17 residues. Full variable domain (missing parts from reference TRBV2 and TRBJ2-2): EPEVTQTPSHQVTQMGQEVILRCVPISNHLYFYWYRQILGQKVEFLVSFYNNEISEKSEIFDDQFSVERPDGSNFTLKIRSTKLEDSAMYFCASSVGDRGANTGELFFGEGSRLTVL.

A few counts support this clone. V is TRBV30 and J is TRBJ2-1; tentative D call: TRBD1 (6 bases). Per the germline V gene, CDR1 is GTSNPN and CDR2 is SVGIG (reference sequence). Trimming cost V 0 bases and J 9 bases, with 15 bases left between them. This CDR3 spans 14 amino acids. CDR3 loop: CAWSVLRGQGEQFF. The CDR3 nucleotides are TGTGCCTGGAGTGTACTCAGGGGTCAGGGTGAGCAGTTCTTC.

The chain carries TRBV29-1 and TRBJ2-3, with TRBD2 matching 7 bases. CDR1 and CDR2 (germline): SQVTM, ANQGSEA. The junction had 11 bases not matched to a gene; V was cut back by 7 bases and J by 1 base. The CDR3 contains 15 residues. The CDR3 bases are TGCAGCGGAGCGGGCGGGAGCGGCGGCACAGATACGCAGTATTTT. As protein: CSGAGGSGGTDTQYF.

The CDR3 DNA is TGCGCCAGCAGCTTGAGAGGGCTAGCCTACGAGCAGTACTTC. This sequence encodes CASSLRGLAYEQYF. The chain has TRBV5-1 and TRBJ2-7, with a tentative D call TRBD2 (5 bases). Germline lookup yields CDR1 SGHRS and CDR2 YFSETQ. This CDR3 has 14 residues. Trimming removed 1 base at V and 2 bases at J, with 10 bases between.

This chain links TRBV10-2 with TRBJ2-1; possible D gene TRBD1, 5 bases. CDR1 is WSHSY and CDR2 is SAAADI in the germline V gene. V lost 5 bases and J lost 8, with 10 bases in between. This CDR3 contains 12 residues. Here the CDR3 reads CASSLDIYEQFF. The CDR3 region has the DNA TGCGCCAGCAGTCTGGACATTTATGAGCAGTTCTTC.

The rearrangement uses TRBV21-1 and TRBJ2-2; the table gives TRBD2 as D, unverified against the DNA. TRBV21-1 is tagged as a pseudogene. This CDR3 spans 17 amino acids. DNA for the CDR3: TGTGCCAGCAGCAAGGCGGAAAGCGGGAGGTGCACCGGGGAGCTGTTTTTT. It codes for CASSKAESGRCTGELFF.

The chain carries TRBV5-5 and TRBJ2-7; D is perhaps TRBD2 (6 bases). CDR1 and CDR2 (germline): SGHKS, YYEKEE (reference sequence). The CDR3 is made up of 14 amino acids. V was clipped by 4 bases and J by 3 bases, with 14 bases between them. The CDR3: CASSPPGTHYEQYF. CDR3 in DNA: TGTGCCAGCAGCCCGCCCGGGACTCACTACGAGCAGTACTTC.

J is TRBJ2-1 and V is TRBV5-1; 9 bases agree with TRBD2. The germline gives CDR1 SGHRS, CDR2 YFSETQ. Trimming took 4 bases from V and 5 from J; bases not matched to a gene: 13. The CDR3 spans 17 residues. The CDR3 protein is CASSGLLAGDRNNEQFF. The CDR3 nucleotides are TGCGCCAGCAGCGGGTTATTAGCGGGAGACCGGAACAATGAGCAGTTCTTC.

The chain combines TRBV6-1 with TRBJ2-5; 9 bases match TRBD2. The CDR3 is 15 amino acids. V was pared by 4 bases and J by 5 bases, with 8 bases of the junction left unmatched. Per the germline V gene, CDR1 is MNHNS and CDR2 is SASEGT. Written as DNA, the CDR3 is TGTGCCAGCAGTGTTCTTAGCGGGAGTGAGGAGACCCAGTACTTC. It is translated as CASSVLSGSEETQYF.